A single sample gave rise to the 30 T cell receptor beta chains below, sequenced in a study of graft-versus-host responses after intestinal transplantation. The antigens for these receptors are not known. Sequencing was performed with immunoSEQ multiplex PCR; in TCRdb, only in-frame clones are kept and a portion is missing. The sample lists nearly 90,000 clones; around 83% were seen once. The sample consisted of unstimulated CD8+ T cells sorted from spleen or lymph node cells, taken before intestinal transplant. These receptors were taken from a human donor who received an intestinal transplant.

The V call is TRBV9, the J call TRBJ2-1; 9 bases map to TRBD1. Trimming cost V 0 bases and J 8 bases; bases outside gene matches: 9. The CDR3 covers 16 residues. CDR1 SGDLS and CDR2 YYNGEE come from the germline V gene. The CDR3 DNA reads as TGTGCCAGCAGCGTAGCTGCTGGGACAGGGTTGGATGAGCAGTTCTTC. This sequence encodes CASSVAAGTGLDEQFF.

J is TRBJ2-6 and V is TRBV11-2; D perhaps matches TRBD2 (6 bases). Germline CDR1 SGHAT, CDR2 FQNNGV. Trimming removed 0 bases from V and 0 bases from J, with 12 bases in between. The CDR3 is 18 amino acids. The CDR3 nucleotides are TGTGCCAGCAGCTTAGATACCTACGGGGGCTCTGGGGCCAACGTCCTGACTTTC. It yields the protein CASSLDTYGGSGANVLTF.

The rearrangement uses TRBV29-1 and TRBJ1-4; D gene ambiguous. The length of the CDR3 is 13 residues. The V gene's germline CDR1 is SQVTM and CDR2 ANQGSEA. V gave up 4 bases and J gave up 6 bases, with 12 bases separating them. For the CDR3, the DNA is TGCAGCGTTGGGCACAGTACGTATGAAAAACTGTTTTTT. Protein: CSVGHSTYEKLFF.

The rearrangement links TRBV5-3 to TRBJ2-1; D could derive from TRBD1 or TRBD2 (5 bases each). TRBV5-3 belongs to the ORF category, with a function that is uncertain. This CDR3 comprises 15 residues. Deletions cut 1 base from V and 2 bases from J, with 10 bases between. The CDR3, as DNA: TGTGCCAGAAGCTTGTCTCGGGGCACCTACAATGAGCAGTTCTTC. Translating gives CARSLSRGTYNEQFF.

Comment on this clone: One end of the junction fails to match germline, which may point to a read error. This chain uses TRBV2 with TRBJ2-1, with a possible D match to TRBD1 (5 bases). Germline CDR1 reads SNHLY; CDR2 reads FYNNEI. CDR3 length equals 12 residues. In DNA form, the CDR3 reads TGTGCCGGCAGGACATCTTACAATGAGCAGTTCTTC. As protein: CAGRTSYNEQFF.

As for this clone: Additional DNA sequences in this sample encode the identical CDR3. The rearrangement joins TRBV6-5 to TRBJ1-3; D not certain. CDR1 and CDR2 (germline): MNHEY, SVGAGI. Trimming stripped 5 bases from V and 0 bases from J, with 8 bases between. The CDR3 consists of 14 residues. CDR3 DNA sequence: TGTGCCAGCAGTCCTGGGTCCTCTGGAAACACCATATATTTT. This translates into CASSPGSSGNTIYF.

The rearrangement joins TRBV4-1 to TRBJ2-7; TRBD1 or TRBD2 may be the D gene (6 bases each). V lost 1 base to trimming and J lost 6 bases, with 19 bases between them. The length of the CDR3 is 16 residues. CDR1 is MGHRA and CDR2 is YSYEKL in the germline V gene. The chain's CDR3 is CASSQAPYREVGEQYF. CDR3 bases: TGCGCCAGCAGCCAAGCCCCTTACAGGGAGGTGGGCGAGCAGTACTTC.

The chain joins TRBV7-7 to TRBJ2-7, with D possibly being TRBD2 (7 bases). The CDR3 consists of 15 residues. Germline CDR1 SSHAT, CDR2 FNYEAQ (reference sequence). V gave up 1 base and J gave up 4 bases, with 14 bases separating them. The CDR3 bases are TGTGCCAGCAGCTTAGGGGGGGGCCTTGGGTACGAGCAGTACTTC. This encodes CASSLGGGLGYEQYF.

The chain uses TRBV6-5 and TRBJ2-1, with a tentative D call TRBD2 (5 bases). Germline lookup yields CDR1 MNHEY and CDR2 SVGAGI. The V and J ends lost 0 bases and 0 bases respectively, with 9 bases between them. The CDR3 is 16 amino acids. The CDR3 protein is CASSYSAGYSYNEQFF. The CDR3 bases are TGTGCCAGCAGTTACTCCGCGGGCTACTCCTACAATGAGCAGTTCTTC.

This clone was seen more than once but under ten times. CDR3 residues: CASTASTDTQYF. CDR3 bases: TGCGCCAGCACGGCTAGCACAGATACGCAGTATTTT. The V call is TRBV5-1, the J call TRBJ2-3; no definite D call. Trimming took off 6 bases at V and 0 bases at J, with 5 bases between the two ends. Germline CDR1 and CDR2: SGHRS and YFSETQ. This CDR3 spans 12 amino acids. The full variable domain, with the rest looked up from reference TRBV5-1 and TRBJ2-3, is KAGVTQTPRYLIKTRGQQVTLSCSPISGHRSVSWYQQTPGQGLQFLFEYFSETQRNKGNFPGRFSGRQFSNSRSEMNVSTLELGDSALYLCASTASTDTQYFGPGTRLTVL.

The chain is built from TRBV6-6 and TRBJ1-4; the D is unclear. Germline V gene sequence: CDR1 MNHNY, CDR2 SVGAGI (reference sequence). The V gene lost 5 bases and the J gene lost 4 bases, with 14 bases spanning the gap. The CDR3 contains 15 residues. In DNA form, the CDR3 reads TGTGCCAGCAGTAAAGCCCCTGTCGATAATGAAAAACTGTTTTTT. It yields the protein CASSKAPVDNEKLFF.

The CDR3 DNA follows: TGTGCCAGCAGCCCACTTCCAGGGAGCAATCAGCCCCAGCATTTT. It encodes CASSPLPGSNQPQHF. The rearrangement joins TRBV7-9 to TRBJ1-5, with TRBD1 as a possible D gene (5 bases). V dropped 5 bases and J dropped 1 base, with 12 bases sitting between them. This CDR3 is 15 amino acids long. In germline, CDR1 is SEHNR, CDR2 FQNEAQ (reference sequence).

The CDR3 loop reads CASSFQGNEQFF. CDR3 nucleotide sequence: TGTGCCAGTAGTTTCCAGGGGAATGAGCAGTTCTTC. The V gene is TRBV19, the J gene TRBJ2-1, with D perhaps matching TRBD1 (6 bases). Germline CDR1 LNHDA, CDR2 SQIVND (reference sequence). The CDR3 runs to 12 residues. Trimming removed 5 bases at V and 7 bases at J, with 9 bases between.

The chain links TRBV2 to TRBJ2-5; tentatively, D is TRBD2 (5 bases). V was pared by 6 bases and J by 1 base, with 24 bases between. From germline, CDR1 is SNHLY and CDR2 FYNNEI. This CDR3 has 18 residues. The CDR3 region is CASRDGLAEIHFQETQYF. CDR3 sequence (DNA): TGTGCCAGCAGGGATGGGCTAGCCGAAATTCATTTCCAAGAGACCCAGTACTTC.

The chain has TRBV2 and TRBJ2-7, with D tentatively TRBD1 or TRBD2 (6 bases each). Trimming stripped 3 bases from V and 4 bases from J, with 16 bases between. The CDR3 consists of 15 residues. The germline V gene has CDR1 SNHLY and CDR2 FYNNEI. DNA for the CDR3: TGTGCCAGCAGTGATAATGGGGGGCTAGGATACGAGCAGTACTTC. Protein product: CASSDNGGLGYEQYF.

V is TRBV27 and J is TRBJ2-4; D gene ambiguous. This CDR3 is built from 14 residues. With 6 bases removed from V and 1 base from J, the gap between germline ends came to 10 bases. Germline lookup yields CDR1 MNHEY and CDR2 SMNVEV (reference sequence). The CDR3 protein is CASRSGRAKNIQYF. The CDR3 DNA reads as TGTGCCAGCAGATCCGGACGGGCCAAAAACATTCAGTACTTC.

The chain links TRBV7-6 to TRBJ2-2; D call uncertain. Trimming took off 5 bases at V and 5 bases at J, with 15 bases between the two ends. Germline lookup yields CDR1 SGHVS and CDR2 FNYEAQ. CDR3 length: 15 residues. Written as DNA, the CDR3 is TGTGCCAGCAGCCCCGTGGCACTATCAACCGGGGAGCTGTTTTTT. Amino acids: CASSPVALSTGELFF. Full variable domain (outside the CDR3, taken from reference TRBV7-6 and TRBJ2-2): GAGVSQSPRYKVTKRGQDVALRCDPISGHVSLYWYRQALGQGPEFLTYFNYEAQQDKSGLPNDRFSAERPEGSISTLTIQRTEQRDSAMYRCASSPVALSTGELFFGEGSRLTVL.

As regards this clone: In the same sample, other DNA sequences code for this CDR3. The chain links TRBV4-1 to TRBJ2-3, with D unclear. The CDR3 runs to 13 residues. V lost 1 base and J lost 3, with 5 bases in between. Germline lookup yields CDR1 MGHRA and CDR2 YSYEKL. The CDR3 DNA is TGCGCCAGCAGCCAAGTAGGAACAGATACGCAGTATTTT. It is translated as CASSQVGTDTQYF.

CDR3 DNA: TGTGCCAGCAAACCGAACCAGGGGCTCTATGGCTACACCTTC. Translation gives CASKPNQGLYGYTF. The chain couples TRBV6-5 to TRBJ1-2; perhaps TRBD1 as D (6 bases). The germline V gene encodes CDR1 MNHEY and CDR2 SVGAGI. This CDR3 is built from 14 residues. The ends were cut back, 7 bases at V and 4 bases at J, with 16 bases in the middle.

J is TRBJ1-2 and V is TRBV27; D is unresolved. Germline V gene data show CDR1 as MNHEY and CDR2 as SMNVEV (reference sequence). Trimming removed 5 bases from V and 3 bases from J, with 10 bases in between. The CDR3 runs 13 residues. CDR3 bases: TGTGCCAGCAGTCCGCTCCCATACTATGGCTACACCTTC. It specifies CASSPLPYYGYTF.

The rearrangement joins TRBV7-9 to TRBJ2-7, with 7 nucleotides matching TRBD1. Germline CDR1 is SEHNR and CDR2 is FQNEAQ (reference sequence). The CDR3 sequence is 16 residues long. The junction had 12 bases not matched to a gene; V was cut back by 2 bases and J by 5 bases. The CDR3 sequence: CASSLPPGQNTHEQYF. The CDR3 bases are TGTGCCAGCAGCTTACCACCGGGACAGAACACCCACGAGCAGTACTTC.

The V call is TRBV9, the J call TRBJ2-7; D not resolved. CDR1 and CDR2 (germline): SGDLS, YYNGEE. The CDR3 length is 15 residues. V shed 0 bases and J shed 2 bases, with 12 bases lying between them. CDR3 in DNA: TGTGCCAGCAGCGTAGCACCCAGAAACCCCTACGAGCAGTACTTC. Residues: CASSVAPRNPYEQYF.

The chain couples TRBV5-1 to TRBJ1-2; 9 positions match TRBD1. The length of the CDR3 is 15 residues. V was clipped by 4 bases and J by 5 bases; unmatched bases: 9. Germline V CDR1 and CDR2: SGHRS, YFSETQ. CDR3 sequence (DNA): TGCGCCAGCAGCCTTACTACAGGGGGCGAATATGGCTACACCTTC. Amino acid sequence: CASSLTTGGEYGYTF.

This clone was observed a handful of times. J is TRBJ2-3 and V is TRBV2, with 9 bases matching TRBD2. CDR1 is SNHLY, CDR2 FYNNEI, per germline. This CDR3 is 15 amino acids long. V dropped 6 bases and J dropped 0; count of bases not matched to a gene: 4. This CDR3 reads CASRPSGASTDTQYF. The CDR3 DNA follows: TGTGCCAGCAGACCTAGCGGGGCGAGCACAGATACGCAGTATTTT.

The CDR3 nucleotides are TGCGCCAGCAGCTTGGGATGGGGGACAGGGGAAGAGACCCAGTACTTC. Its protein is CASSLGWGTGEETQYF. The chain links TRBV5-1 to TRBJ2-5; the match to TRBD1 covers 10 bases. Germline values: CDR1 SGHRS, CDR2 YFSETQ. This CDR3 is built from 16 residues. V dropped 0 bases and J dropped 3; count of bases not matched to a gene: 5.

This sequence joins TRBV9 and TRBJ2-7, with D tentatively TRBD1 or TRBD2 (6 bases each). V gave up 4 bases and J gave up 4 bases, with 21 bases separating them. Germline V CDR1 and CDR2: SGDLS, YYNGEE. This CDR3 spans 16 amino acids. CDR3 sequence reads: CASSPRMMGGNYEQYF. In nucleotides, the CDR3 is TGTGCCAGCAGCCCCCGTATGATGGGGGGCAATTACGAGCAGTACTTC.

The chain recombines TRBV5-6 with TRBJ2-3; possibly TRBD2 for D (7 bases). The CDR3 length is 14 residues. Trimming left V 3 bases short and J 2 bases short, with 10 bases between. CDR1 and CDR2 (germline): SGHDT, YYEEEE. CDR3 nucleotides: TGTGCCAGCAGCTCCGGGGGGCCCACAGATACGCAGTATTTT. It translates to CASSSGGPTDTQYF.

This chain links TRBV7-2 with TRBJ2-7; D uncertain. This CDR3 contains 11 residues. The ends were cut back, 4 bases at V and 2 bases at J, with 3 bases in the middle. Germline V gene data show CDR1 as SGHTA and CDR2 as FQGNSA. CDR3 coding DNA: TGTGCCAGCAGCTGGACCTACGAGCAGTACTTC. Translating it yields CASSWTYEQYF.

This clone appeared a few times. The genes are TRBV4-1 and TRBJ2-7; 9 nucleotides match TRBD1. Germline loops: CDR1 MGHRA, CDR2 YSYEKL. The junction had 1 base not matched to a gene; V was cut back by 1 base and J by 0 bases. CDR3 length: 15 amino acids. CDR3 sequence (DNA): TGCGCCAGCAGCCAAGGACAGGGGGACTCCTACGAGCAGTACTTC. Translation: CASSQGQGDSYEQYF.

This clone was seen a handful of times. This sequence joins TRBV27 and TRBJ2-1; no definite D call. V was shortened by 4 bases and J by 11 bases, with 15 bases between the two germline ends. The CDR3 length is 13 residues. Germline lookup yields CDR1 MNHEY and CDR2 SMNVEV (reference sequence). The CDR3 DNA is TGTGCCAGCAGTTCCATCTATACAATGAAGCAGTTCTTC. Translated: CASSSIYTMKQFF.